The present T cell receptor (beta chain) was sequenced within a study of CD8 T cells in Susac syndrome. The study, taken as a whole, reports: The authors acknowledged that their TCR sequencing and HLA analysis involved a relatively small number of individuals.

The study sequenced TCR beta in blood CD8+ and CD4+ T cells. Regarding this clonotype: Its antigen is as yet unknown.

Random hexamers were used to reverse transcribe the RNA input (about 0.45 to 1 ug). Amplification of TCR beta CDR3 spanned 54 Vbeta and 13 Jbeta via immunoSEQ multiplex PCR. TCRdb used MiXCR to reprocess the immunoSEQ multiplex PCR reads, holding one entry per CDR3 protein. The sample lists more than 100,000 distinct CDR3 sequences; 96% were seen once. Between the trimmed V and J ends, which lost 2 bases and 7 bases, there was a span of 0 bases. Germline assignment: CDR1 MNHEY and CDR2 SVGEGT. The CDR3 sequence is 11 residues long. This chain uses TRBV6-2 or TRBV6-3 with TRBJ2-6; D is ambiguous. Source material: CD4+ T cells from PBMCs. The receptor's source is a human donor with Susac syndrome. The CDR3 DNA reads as TGTGCCAGCAGTTACGCCAACGTCCTGACTTTC. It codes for CASSYANVLTF.